This note documents a single TCR beta chain sequence. The antigen this receptor binds is unknown. Base quality data are lacking; no much larger clone is found one base away. Two independent genomic DNA replicates were amplified for each sample, with around 0.5 ug used for blood and about 1.5 ug for tumor or normal breast. TCRB sequencing of genomic DNA was carried out with the ImmunoSeq Intro kit according to the manufacturer's instructions. For absolute quantification, the roughly 34-cycle multiplex PCR included proprietary primers along with spike-in control sequences. Single-end 150-bp reads were used to sequence an 87-bp fragment spanning the CDR3 plus the flanking V and J genes. Seven samples, with two replicates for each sample, were multiplexed per lane of an Illumina MiSeq using version 3.0 chemistry. The published analysis was carried out like this. The vendor's proprietary pipeline processed the raw data and merged both replicates into a single result for each sample. Clonotypes were defined as productive rearrangements sharing the V-gene family, CDR3 amino acid sequence and J-gene segment. Clonality was computed as 1 minus the normalized Shannon entropy (Pielou evenness) of TCRB abundances. T cell density was estimated by dividing total templates by the number of input cells inferred from the DNA input amount. Total repertoire diversity and clonality were estimated with Recon using default parameters. A clonotype was considered tumor-enriched if its abundance in tumor exceeded 0.1% and was at least 32-fold higher than its abundance in normal breast. Entries here come from immuneACCESS through TCRdb and include only in-frame sequences with V and J called. Some clones fail to appear in such tables; in the studies checked, an unresolved V gene covers under half of the shortfall, and the cause of the remainder is unknown. That table furnishes V, J and clone size, whereas the DNA furnished D and trimming. The sample table holds about 29,000 clones, of which about four fifths were seen once. The ten biggest clones cover over 8.5% of the sample.

The CDR3 goes from the cysteine to the phenylalanine over 12 residues. The kept DNA is CDR3 alone, 36 bases in frame from the first base. V lost 5 bases and J lost 2 bases; the stretch between them is 7 bases long. The germline V gene (reference sequence) provides CDR1 GTSNPN and CDR2 SVGIG. The study profiled bulk TCR beta-chain repertoires in matched peripheral blood, tumor and adjacent normal breast tissue taken from approximately 15 patients with early-stage breast cancer. Before surgery, about 5-10 mL of whole blood was collected into EDTA tubes and then processed within 2 hours. Ficoll-Paque centrifugation in SepMate-50 tubes was used to isolate peripheral blood mononuclear cells. PBMCs were cryopreserved in aliquots of roughly 1.8 to 4 million cells in 90% FBS with about 10% DMSO and kept in liquid nitrogen. Genomic DNA was extracted with the Qiagen AllPrep DNA/RNA Mini kit. The data are from a study of early stage breast cancer tumors (dated by TCRdb to the late 2010s). Looking at the study overall: Of the 15 to 20 invasive breast tumors, about a dozen were found to be estrogen receptor-positive, progesterone receptor-positive and HER2-negative. Eight of the 12 ER+/PR+/HER2- tumors were invasive ductal carcinomas, while the other four were invasive lobular carcinomas. On average, each sample got around 10-fold read coverage. Across all samples, some 2.8 million templates representing over a million unique clonotypes were detected.

On the study overall, not on this receptor specifically: Chain pairing and functional markers such as CD4, CD8 and FOXP3 were not captured by bulk genomic DNA sequencing of unsorted cells. Enriched TCRB sequences shared across patients were found to be mostly commonly generated sequences that were unlikely to play an important role in the tumor microenvironment. Repertoires from blood and normal breast were more alike than repertoires from blood and tumor, and in about 90% of the 16 patients, comparing each tissue with blood separated tumor from normal. Compared with adjacent normal breast tissue, tumors had roughly 2.5-fold higher T cell density and higher clonality. Because the cohort was small, a breakdown by tumor subtype could not be done.

This receptor chain uses TRBV30 and TRBJ1-3, with the identity of the D gene unclear. The sample taken for sequencing was blood. This TCR derives from a person aged 45 to 59 with breast cancer. The CDR3 in this case is CAWSQTGNTIYF. The sequenced DNA: TGTGCCTGGTCTCAAACTGGAAACACCATATATTTT.